Presented here are 30 T cell receptor beta chains from one specimen sequenced in a study of blood T cell repertoires in COVID-19. Only in-frame clones appear in the TCRdb table, and some are missing; sequencing was by immunoSEQ multiplex PCR. The sample shows roughly 200,000 clones, approximately 85% of them seen only once. The sequenced sample was PBMCs or T cells enriched from blood (not recorded which). The receptors here all came from a man in his forties or fifties who had recovered from COVID-19.

In regard to this clone: In the same sample, other DNA sequences code for this CDR3. J is TRBJ1-5 and V is TRBV5-1, with D perhaps TRBD1 (5 bases). CDR1 and CDR2 from the germline V gene are SGHRS and YFSETQ. V shed 0 bases and J shed 6 bases, with 10 bases lying between them. The CDR3 is 14 amino acids. CDR3 residues: CASSLEQGGQPQHF. The CDR3, as DNA: TGCGCCAGCAGCTTGGAGCAGGGCGGTCAGCCCCAGCATTTT.

The chain carries TRBV7-3 and TRBJ2-7; TRBD2 agrees at 9 bases. Trimming at V came to 0 bases and at J to 6 bases, leaving 3 bases not matched to a gene. The CDR3 is 14 residues long. In germline, CDR1 is SGHTA, CDR2 FQGTGA. CDR3 in amino acids: CASSLTSGSGEQYF. The CDR3 nucleotides read TGTGCCAGCAGCTTAACTAGCGGGAGTGGCGAGCAGTACTTC.

V usage is TRBV27 and J usage is TRBJ2-5; 9 bases fit TRBD2. The CDR3 has 15 amino acids. V was pared by 3 bases and J by 4 bases, with 6 bases of the junction left unmatched. From germline, CDR1 is MNHEY and CDR2 SMNVEV (reference sequence). The CDR3 reads CASSFYGTSRETQYF. The DNA of the CDR3 is TGTGCCAGCAGTTTCTACGGGACTAGCAGAGAGACCCAGTACTTC.

The table lists this clone with a few counts. The rearrangement links TRBV2 to TRBJ2-7, with 11 bases matching TRBD1. From germline, CDR1 is SNHLY and CDR2 FYNNEI. J gave up 4 bases and V 7 bases, and 9 bases lay outside the gene matches. The CDR3 loop spans 15 amino acids. CDR3 DNA sequence: TGTGCCAGCACCGTCGGACAGGGGGCCCTATACGAGCAGTACTTC. Translation: CASTVGQGALYEQYF.

The chain links TRBV5-1 to TRBJ2-4; 9 nucleotides agree with TRBD1. Germline CDR1 is SGHRS and CDR2 is YFSETQ. V shed 6 bases, J shed 3 bases, and the junction held 16 bases outside the gene matches. The CDR3 spans 18 residues. DNA for the CDR3: TGCGCCAGCAACCCGGGACAGGGTTGGGTTATGGGCAAAAACATTCAGTACTTC. Translated, it gives CASNPGQGWVMGKNIQYF.

This chain links TRBV7-3 with TRBJ2-1; 9 nucleotides agree with TRBD2. This CDR3 is built from 15 residues. Germline trimming cut 5 bases from V and 2 bases from J; bases unmatched to any gene: 4. Looked up from germline, CDR1 is SGHTA and CDR2 is FQGTGA. The DNA for the CDR3 is TGTGCCAGCAGCCCCGAGCGGGGGGCCTACAATGAGCAGTTCTTC. Its protein product is CASSPERGAYNEQFF.

The rearrangement uses TRBV12-3 or TRBV12-4 and TRBJ2-7, with a possible D match to TRBD2 (5 bases). V lost 5 bases, J lost 4 bases, and 9 bases lay in between. The CDR3 has 12 amino acids. CDR3 sequence (DNA): TGTGCCAGCAGTGCTCCGGGGTACGAGCAGTACTTC. Protein product: CASSAPGYEQYF.

The rearrangement uses TRBV5-4 and TRBJ2-3, with D possibly being TRBD1 (6 bases). Germline CDR1 reads SGHNT; CDR2 reads YYREEE (reference sequence). Trimming pared 5 bases from V and 2 bases from J, leaving 12 bases between. CDR3 length equals 14 residues. The CDR3 DNA is TGTGCCAGCAGTCCGCAGGGGCTCACAGATACGCAGTATTTT. It codes for CASSPQGLTDTQYF.

Only one count was recorded for this clone. The CDR3, as DNA: TGTGCCAGCAGCTATACCGGGACTAGCGCCGAGCAGTACTTC. As protein: CASSYTGTSAEQYF. The rearrangement links TRBV5-4 to TRBJ2-7; 10 positions agree with TRBD2. CDR1 is SGHNT, CDR2 YYREEE, per germline (reference sequence). The CDR3 runs to 14 residues. V lost 3 bases, J lost 6 bases, and 6 bases stayed unmatched.

V is TRBV29-1 and J is TRBJ2-7; unclear D gene. Trimming took off 3 bases at V and 6 bases at J, with 9 bases between the two ends. The CDR3 is 11 residues long. Germline loops: CDR1 SQVTM, CDR2 ANQGSEA. The CDR3 reads CSVEVLREQYF. CDR3 nucleotides: TGCAGCGTTGAGGTTCTGCGCGAGCAGTACTTC.

The chain joins TRBV5-6 to TRBJ2-1, with TRBD1 matching over 9 bases. Germline V lookup: CDR1 SGHDT, CDR2 YYEEEE. The V segment lost 4 bases and the J segment 7 bases; nucleotides outside the gene matches: 9. The CDR3 has 15 amino acids. The CDR3 DNA reads TGTGCCAGCAGCCTCCCCGGGGGACAGGGAAATGAGCAGTTCTTC. Translation gives CASSLPGGQGNEQFF.

The chain combines TRBV12-1 with TRBJ1-6. TRBV12-1 is described as a pseudogene. This CDR3 contains 17 residues. The CDR3 DNA sequence: TGTGCCAGCAGCTTCTCGCGGCGAGGGTCCTATAATTCACCCCTCCACTTT. Its protein product is CASSFSRRGSYNSPLHF.

V gene TRBV3-1 (or the pseudogene TRBV3-2) combines with J gene TRBJ2-7; possibly TRBD1 for D (5 bases). V lost 0 bases and J 3 bases, leaving 12 bases between the germline ends. This CDR3 has 15 amino acids. Germline loops: CDR1 LGHDT, CDR2 YNNKEL (reference sequence). The CDR3 is CASSQEEARVYEQYF. CDR3 coding DNA: TGTGCCAGCAGCCAAGAAGAAGCCAGGGTCTACGAGCAGTACTTC.

This chain connects TRBV5-1 to TRBJ1-4; D possibly corresponds to TRBD1 (6 bases). The CDR3 is 17 residues long. V was trimmed by 4 bases and J by 3 bases, leaving 19 bases between them. From germline, CDR1 is SGHRS and CDR2 YFSETQ. CDR3 coding DNA: TGCGCCAGCAGCCCACGTGGGGGGGCGAAAGCTAATGAAAAACTGTTTTTT. This encodes CASSPRGGAKANEKLFF.

The rearrangement uses TRBV27 and TRBJ1-4; unclear D gene. The germline V gene encodes CDR1 MNHEY and CDR2 SMNVEV (reference sequence). The CDR3 has 13 amino acids. V shed 10 bases and J shed 4 bases, with 13 bases lying between them. The CDR3 DNA follows: TGTGCCACCCGACCCCGGGGTAATGAAAAACTGTTTTTT. Translating gives CATRPRGNEKLFF.

The chain links TRBV7-6 to TRBJ2-7, with no clear D. With 3 bases removed from V and 2 bases from J, the gap between germline ends came to 8 bases. CDR3 length: 13 residues. The germline V gene encodes CDR1 SGHVS and CDR2 FNYEAQ. This CDR3 is CASSLTKAYEQYF. CDR3 coding DNA: TGTGCCAGCAGCTTGACAAAAGCCTACGAGCAGTACTTC.

The chain has TRBV9 and TRBJ1-2, with D possibly TRBD1 on 5 matching bases. The CDR3 loop spans 15 amino acids. CDR1 and CDR2 (germline): SGDLS, YYNGEE. V was trimmed by 1 base and J by 2 bases, leaving 12 bases between them. This CDR3 is CASSVSQALNYGYTF. The CDR3 nucleotides read TGTGCCAGCAGCGTATCACAGGCCCTCAACTATGGCTACACCTTC.

V usage is TRBV24-1 and J usage is TRBJ1-5, with a tentative D call TRBD1 (5 bases). Germline values: CDR1 KGHDR, CDR2 SFDVKD. The length of the CDR3 is 15 residues. V lost 10 bases to trimming and J lost 0 bases, with 15 bases between them. CDR3 in DNA: TGTGCCACTGGCAGGGTGCTGGGTAGCAATCAGCCCCAGCATTTT. It translates to CATGRVLGSNQPQHF.

The V call is TRBV7-8, the J call TRBJ1-2; possible D gene TRBD1, 6 bases. CDR3 length: 14 amino acids. The V end lost 0 bases, the J end lost 2 bases, and 7 bases lay between the germline ends. From germline, CDR1 is SGHVS and CDR2 FQNEAQ. The CDR3 DNA follows: TGTGCCAGCAGCTTAGCAGGACAGAACTATGGCTACACCTTC. It codes for CASSLAGQNYGYTF.

This clone has just a few counts. The CDR3 loop reads CASSVDRGEAFF. CDR3 nucleotides: TGCGCCAGCAGCGTGGATAGAGGTGAAGCTTTCTTT. The J gene is TRBJ1-1, the V gene TRBV5-1; D gene unclear. This CDR3 is 12 amino acids long. Germline values: CDR1 SGHRS, CDR2 YFSETQ. Trimming stripped 4 bases from V and 7 bases from J, with 11 bases between. The full variable domain, its missing parts supplied by reference TRBV5-1 and TRBJ1-1, is KAGVTQTPRYLIKTRGQQVTLSCSPISGHRSVSWYQQTPGQGLQFLFEYFSETQRNKGNFPGRFSGRQFSNSRSEMNVSTLELGDSALYLCASSVDRGEAFFGQGTRLTVV.

The V call is TRBV6-1, the J call TRBJ2-1, with 12 bases lining up with TRBD2. The length of the CDR3 is 16 residues. CDR1 is MNHNS and CDR2 is SASEGT in the germline V gene. The J segment lost 4 bases and the V segment lost 2 bases, leaving 3 bases of the junction unmatched. The CDR3 here is CASSEWGTSGYNEQFF. The CDR3 DNA follows: TGTGCCAGCAGTGAATGGGGGACTAGCGGGTACAATGAGCAGTTCTTC.

The CDR3 coding sequence is TGTGCCAGCAGCCTAAATTATAGCTACACCTTC. Translation gives CASSLNYSYTF. The V gene is TRBV3-1 (or the pseudogene TRBV3-2), the J gene TRBJ1-2, with no clear D. V lost 4 bases, J lost 9 bases, and 9 bases lay in between. The CDR3 is 11 residues long. Per germline, CDR1 LGHDT and CDR2 YNNKEL (reference sequence).

V is TRBV6-5 and J is TRBJ1-2; 7 bases align to TRBD1. This CDR3 spans 13 amino acids. Losses at the gene ends were 6 bases for V and 6 bases for J; bases not matched to a gene: 7. Germline V gives CDR1 MNHEY, CDR2 SVGAGI. CDR3 in amino acids: CASRTTGNNGYTF. The CDR3 DNA follows: TGTGCCAGCAGGACGACAGGGAATAATGGCTACACCTTC.

The V gene is TRBV5-4, the J gene TRBJ1-2; TRBD1 matches 10 bases. V lost 5 bases and J lost 8; bases outside the gene matches: 15. CDR3 length: 16 amino acids. The germline V gene has CDR1 SGHNT and CDR2 YYREEE (reference sequence). This CDR3 reads CASSATGGAEQEGYTF. In nucleotides, the CDR3 is TGTGCCAGCAGTGCGACAGGGGGCGCAGAGCAAGAAGGCTACACCTTC.

The rearrangement links TRBV19 to TRBJ1-6, with TRBD1 as a possible D gene (5 bases). Germline CDR1 LNHDA, CDR2 SQIVND (reference sequence). The CDR3 is 13 residues long. With 8 bases removed from V and 8 bases from J, the gap between germline ends came to 13 bases. CDR3 nucleotides: TGTGCCAGTGCACAGGTTGGCGATTCACCCCTCCACTTT. This encodes CASAQVGDSPLHF.

V is TRBV27 and J is TRBJ1-5; perhaps TRBD1 as D (6 bases). V lost 3 bases and J 6 bases, leaving 9 bases between the germline ends. Germline CDR1 is MNHEY and CDR2 is SMNVEV (reference sequence). This CDR3 is 13 amino acids long. The DNA for the CDR3 is TGTGCCAGCAGTTTTGGGGGCTCTCAGCCCCAGCATTTT. Translation gives CASSFGGSQPQHF.

In its sample, this clone was seen many times. The genes are TRBV2 and TRBJ1-6; 9 nucleotides line up with TRBD1. There are 16 residues in the CDR3. Per germline, CDR1 SNHLY and CDR2 FYNNEI. Trimming at V came to 4 bases and at J to 8 bases, leaving 9 bases not matched to a gene. The chain's CDR3 is CASSGADRGIHSPLHF. CDR3 bases: TGTGCCAGCAGTGGGGCGGACAGGGGAATACATTCACCCCTCCACTTT. The full variable domain, its missing parts supplied by reference TRBV2 and TRBJ1-6, is EPEVTQTPSHQVTQMGQEVILRCVPISNHLYFYWYRQILGQKVEFLVSFYNNEISEKSEIFDDQFSVERPDGSNFTLKIRSTKLEDSAMYFCASSGADRGIHSPLHFGNGTRLTVT.

This chain links TRBV30 with TRBJ1-1, with a possible D match to TRBD1 (5 bases). Trimming pared 8 bases from V and 2 bases from J, leaving 21 bases between. The germline gives CDR1 GTSNPN, CDR2 SVGIG (reference sequence). CDR3 length: 15 amino acids. CDR3 in amino acids: CAREGLGGLNTEAFF. CDR3 bases: TGTGCCCGGGAGGGACTTGGAGGGTTAAACACTGAAGCTTTCTTT.

Comment on this clone: The sample carries other DNA sequences with the same CDR3. J is TRBJ1-2 and V is TRBV4-1; D unclear. This CDR3 comprises 13 residues. Germline V lookup: CDR1 MGHRA, CDR2 YSYEKL. The germline V and J ends were trimmed by 0 bases and 1 base, with 3 bases remaining between them. The chain's CDR3 is CASSQDGNYGYTF. The CDR3 DNA follows: TGCGCCAGCAGCCAAGACGGTAACTATGGCTACACCTTC.

The rearrangement uses TRBV19 and TRBJ1-2; weak D call: TRBD1 (6 bases). CDR3 length: 15 residues. The germline V gene has CDR1 LNHDA and CDR2 SQIVND (reference sequence). The germline V and J ends were trimmed by 3 bases and 7 bases, with 18 bases remaining between them. CDR3 nucleotide sequence: TGTGCCAGTAGTATGGGAGGGACATCGCGCGGTGGCTACACCTTC. This codes for CASSMGGTSRGGYTF.